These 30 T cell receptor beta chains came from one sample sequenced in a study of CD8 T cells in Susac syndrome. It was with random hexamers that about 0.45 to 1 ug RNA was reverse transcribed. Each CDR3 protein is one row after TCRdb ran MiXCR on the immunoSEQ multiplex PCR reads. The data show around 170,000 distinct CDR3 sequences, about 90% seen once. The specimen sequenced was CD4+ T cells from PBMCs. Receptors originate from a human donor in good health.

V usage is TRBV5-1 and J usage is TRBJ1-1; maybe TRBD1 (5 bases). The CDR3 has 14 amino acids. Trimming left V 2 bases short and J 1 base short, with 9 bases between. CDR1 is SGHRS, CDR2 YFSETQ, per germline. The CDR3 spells CASSFQGPNTEAFF. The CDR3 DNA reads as TGCGCCAGCAGCTTTCAGGGCCCGAACACTGAAGCTTTCTTT.

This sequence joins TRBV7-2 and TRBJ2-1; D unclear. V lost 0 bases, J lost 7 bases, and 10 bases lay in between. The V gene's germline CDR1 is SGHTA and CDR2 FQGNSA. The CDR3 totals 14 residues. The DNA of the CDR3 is TGTGCCAGCAGCTTAGCAGGTAGCTGGAATGAGCAGTTCTTC. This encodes CASSLAGSWNEQFF.

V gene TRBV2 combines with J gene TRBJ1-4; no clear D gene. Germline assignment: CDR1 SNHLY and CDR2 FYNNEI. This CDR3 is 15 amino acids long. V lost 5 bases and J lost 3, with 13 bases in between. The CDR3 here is CASSTNRGSNEKLFF. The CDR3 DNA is TGTGCCAGCAGTACCAACAGAGGATCTAATGAAAAACTGTTTTTT.

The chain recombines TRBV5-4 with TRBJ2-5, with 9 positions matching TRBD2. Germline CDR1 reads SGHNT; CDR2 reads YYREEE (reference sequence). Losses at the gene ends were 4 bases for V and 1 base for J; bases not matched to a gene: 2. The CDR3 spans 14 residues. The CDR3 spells CASSQGLAQETQYF. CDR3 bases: TGTGCCAGCAGCCAGGGACTAGCCCAAGAGACCCAGTACTTC. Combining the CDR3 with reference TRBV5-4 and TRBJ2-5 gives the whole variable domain ETGVTQSPTHLIKTRGQQVTLRCSSQSGHNTVSWYQQALGQGPQFIFQYYREEENGRGNFPPRFSGLQFPNYSSELNVNALELDDSALYLCASSQGLAQETQYFGPGTRLLVL.

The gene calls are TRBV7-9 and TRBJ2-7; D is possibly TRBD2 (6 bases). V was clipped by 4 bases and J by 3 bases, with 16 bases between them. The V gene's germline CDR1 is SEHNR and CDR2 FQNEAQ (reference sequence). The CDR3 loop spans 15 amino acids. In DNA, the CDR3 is TGTGCCAGCAGCTGGGGCGGCGGGAAAGGCTACGAGCAGTACTTC. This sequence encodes CASSWGGGKGYEQYF.

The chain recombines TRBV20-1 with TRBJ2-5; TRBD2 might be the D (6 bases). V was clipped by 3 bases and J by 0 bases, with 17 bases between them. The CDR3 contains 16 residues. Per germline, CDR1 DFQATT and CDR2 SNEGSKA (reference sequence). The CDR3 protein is CSASSRRDSYQETQYF. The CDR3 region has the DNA TGCAGTGCTAGCAGCCGGCGGGACTCGTACCAAGAGACCCAGTACTTC.

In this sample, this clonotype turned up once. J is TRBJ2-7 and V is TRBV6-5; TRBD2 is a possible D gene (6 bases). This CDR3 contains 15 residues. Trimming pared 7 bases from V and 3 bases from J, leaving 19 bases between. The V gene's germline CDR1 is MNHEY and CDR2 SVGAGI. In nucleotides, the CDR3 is TGTGCCAGCACCGATCCAGGGCGGGGAGGCTACGAGCAGTACTTC. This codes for CASTDPGRGGYEQYF.

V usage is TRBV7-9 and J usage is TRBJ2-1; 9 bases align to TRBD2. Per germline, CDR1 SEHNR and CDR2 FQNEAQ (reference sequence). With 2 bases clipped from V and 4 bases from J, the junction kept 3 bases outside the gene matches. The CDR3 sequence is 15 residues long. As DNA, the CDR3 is TGTGCCAGCAGCTTACCCGCGGGGGGGTACAATGAGCAGTTCTTC. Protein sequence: CASSLPAGGYNEQFF.

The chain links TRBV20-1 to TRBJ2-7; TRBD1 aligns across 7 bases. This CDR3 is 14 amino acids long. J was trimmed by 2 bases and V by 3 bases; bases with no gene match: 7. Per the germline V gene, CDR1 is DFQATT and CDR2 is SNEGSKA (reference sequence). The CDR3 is CSARAGTAPYEQYF. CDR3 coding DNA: TGCAGTGCTAGGGCCGGGACAGCGCCCTACGAGCAGTACTTC.

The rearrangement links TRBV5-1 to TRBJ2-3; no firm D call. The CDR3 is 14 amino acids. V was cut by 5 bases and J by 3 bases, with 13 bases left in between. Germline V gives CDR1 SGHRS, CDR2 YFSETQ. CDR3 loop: CASSPTDPTDTQYF. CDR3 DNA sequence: TGCGCCAGCAGTCCCACGGATCCTACAGATACGCAGTATTTT.

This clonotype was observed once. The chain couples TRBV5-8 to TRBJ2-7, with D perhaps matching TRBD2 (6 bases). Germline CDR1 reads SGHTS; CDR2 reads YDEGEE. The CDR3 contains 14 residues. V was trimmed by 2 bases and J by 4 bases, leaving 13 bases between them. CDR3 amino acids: CASSFRRAVYEQYF. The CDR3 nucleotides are TGTGCCAGCAGCTTTAGGAGGGCTGTGTACGAGCAGTACTTC.

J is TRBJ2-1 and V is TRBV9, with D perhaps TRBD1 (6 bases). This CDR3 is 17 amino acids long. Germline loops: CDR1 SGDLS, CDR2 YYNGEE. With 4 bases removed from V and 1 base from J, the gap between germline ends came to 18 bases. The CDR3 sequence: CASSPLTRGMSYNEQFF. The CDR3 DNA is TGTGCCAGCAGCCCCTTGACCAGGGGTATGTCCTACAATGAGCAGTTCTTC.

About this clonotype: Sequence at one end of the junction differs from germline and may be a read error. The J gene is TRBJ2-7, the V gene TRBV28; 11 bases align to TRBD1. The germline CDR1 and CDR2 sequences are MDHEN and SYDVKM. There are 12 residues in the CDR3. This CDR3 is CAPGQGVCEQYF. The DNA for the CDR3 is TGCGCCCCGGGACAGGGGGTTTGTGAGCAGTACTTC. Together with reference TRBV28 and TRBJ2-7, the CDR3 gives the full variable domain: DVKVTQSSRYLVKRTGEKVFLECVQDMDHENMFWYRQDPGLGLRLIYFSYDVKMKEKGDIPEGYSVSREKKERFSLILESASTNQTSMYLCAPGQGVCEQYFGPGTRLTVT.

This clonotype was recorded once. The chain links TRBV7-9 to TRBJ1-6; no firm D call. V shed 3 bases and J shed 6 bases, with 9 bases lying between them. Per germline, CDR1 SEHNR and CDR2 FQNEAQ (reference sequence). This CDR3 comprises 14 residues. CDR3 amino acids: CASSFWDPNSPLHF. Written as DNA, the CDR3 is TGTGCCAGCAGCTTCTGGGATCCTAATTCACCCCTCCACTTT.

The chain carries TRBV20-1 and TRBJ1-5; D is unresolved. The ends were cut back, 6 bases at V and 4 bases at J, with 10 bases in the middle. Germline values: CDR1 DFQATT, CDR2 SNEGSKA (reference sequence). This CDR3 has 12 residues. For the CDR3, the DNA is TGCAGTGCCTTAGATCCGAATCAGCCCCAGCATTTT. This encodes CSALDPNQPQHF.

CDR3 in DNA: TGCAGCGCCATTTTACAGGGGAACTATGGCTACACCTTC. Translation: CSAILQGNYGYTF. The V and J genes are TRBV29-1 and TRBJ1-2; 7 positions match TRBD1. The CDR3 totals 13 residues. Trimming cost V 7 bases and J 2 bases; bases outside gene matches: 7. Germline V gene data show CDR1 as SQVTM and CDR2 as ANQGSEA. Combining the CDR3 with reference TRBV29-1 and TRBJ1-2 gives the whole variable domain SAVISQKPSRDICQRGTSLTIQCQVDSQVTMMFWYRQQPGQSLTLIATANQGSEATYESGFVIDKFPISRPNLTFSTLTVSNMSPEDSSIYLCSAILQGNYGYTFGSGTRLTVV.

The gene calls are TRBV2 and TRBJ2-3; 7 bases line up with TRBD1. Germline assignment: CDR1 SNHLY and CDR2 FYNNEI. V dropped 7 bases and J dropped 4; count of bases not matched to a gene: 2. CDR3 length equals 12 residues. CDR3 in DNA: TGTGCCAGCAAAGACAGGGCAGATACGCAGTATTTT. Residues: CASKDRADTQYF.

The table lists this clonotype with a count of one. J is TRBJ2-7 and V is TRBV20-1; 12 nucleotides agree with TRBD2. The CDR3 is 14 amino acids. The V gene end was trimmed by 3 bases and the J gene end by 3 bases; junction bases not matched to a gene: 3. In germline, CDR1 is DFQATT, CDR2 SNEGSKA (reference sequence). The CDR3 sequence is CSASRLAGDYEQYF. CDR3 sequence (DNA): TGCAGTGCTAGTAGACTAGCGGGGGACTACGAGCAGTACTTC.

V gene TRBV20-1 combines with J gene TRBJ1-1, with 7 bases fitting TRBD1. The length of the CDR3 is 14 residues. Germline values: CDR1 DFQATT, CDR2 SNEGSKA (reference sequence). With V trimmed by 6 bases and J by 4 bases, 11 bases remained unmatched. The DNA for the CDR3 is TGCAGTGCCAGGGAGGGGGCATCTGGCACTGAAGCTTTCTTT. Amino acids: CSAREGASGTEAFF.

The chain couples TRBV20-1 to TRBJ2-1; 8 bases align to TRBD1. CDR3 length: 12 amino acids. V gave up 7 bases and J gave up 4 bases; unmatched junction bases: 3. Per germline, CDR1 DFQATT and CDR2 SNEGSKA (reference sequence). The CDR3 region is CSVGQGYNEQFF. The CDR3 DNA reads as TGCAGTGTAGGACAGGGTTACAATGAGCAGTTCTTC.

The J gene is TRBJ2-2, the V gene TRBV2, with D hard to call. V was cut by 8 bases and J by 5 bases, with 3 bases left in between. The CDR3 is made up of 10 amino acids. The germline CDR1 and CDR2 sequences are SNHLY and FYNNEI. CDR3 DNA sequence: TGTGCCAGCCGGACCGGGGAGCTGTTTTTT. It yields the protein CASRTGELFF.

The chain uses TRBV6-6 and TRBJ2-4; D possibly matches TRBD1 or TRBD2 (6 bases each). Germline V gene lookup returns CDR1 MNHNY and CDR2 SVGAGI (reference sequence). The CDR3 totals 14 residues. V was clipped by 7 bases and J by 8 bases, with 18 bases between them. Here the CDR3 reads CASTAWGAEDIQYF. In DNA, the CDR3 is TGTGCCAGCACTGCTTGGGGGGCTGAGGACATTCAGTACTTC.

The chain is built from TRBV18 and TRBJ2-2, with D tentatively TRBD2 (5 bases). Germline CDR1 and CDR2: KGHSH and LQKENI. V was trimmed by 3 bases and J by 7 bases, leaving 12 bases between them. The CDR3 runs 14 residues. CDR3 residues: CASSPRATYGELFF. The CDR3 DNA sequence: TGTGCCAGCTCACCGCGGGCCACATACGGGGAGCTGTTTTTT.

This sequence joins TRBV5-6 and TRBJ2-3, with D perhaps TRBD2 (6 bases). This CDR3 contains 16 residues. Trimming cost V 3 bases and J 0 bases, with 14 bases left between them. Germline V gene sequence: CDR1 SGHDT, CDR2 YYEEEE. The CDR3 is CASSSRSLASTDTQYF. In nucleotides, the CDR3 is TGTGCCAGCAGCTCCCGGTCACTAGCCAGCACAGATACGCAGTATTTT.

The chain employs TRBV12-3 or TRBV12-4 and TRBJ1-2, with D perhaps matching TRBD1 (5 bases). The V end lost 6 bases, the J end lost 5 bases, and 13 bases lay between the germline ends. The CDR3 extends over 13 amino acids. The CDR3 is CASRLWGGYGYTF. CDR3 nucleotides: TGTGCCAGCAGGCTGTGGGGGGGGTATGGCTACACCTTC.

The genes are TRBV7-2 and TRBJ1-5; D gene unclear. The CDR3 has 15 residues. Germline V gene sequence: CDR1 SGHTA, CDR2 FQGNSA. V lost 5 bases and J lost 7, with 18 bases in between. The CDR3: CASSPQFGPGQPQHF. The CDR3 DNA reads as TGTGCCAGCAGCCCCCAGTTTGGGCCAGGACAGCCCCAGCATTTT.

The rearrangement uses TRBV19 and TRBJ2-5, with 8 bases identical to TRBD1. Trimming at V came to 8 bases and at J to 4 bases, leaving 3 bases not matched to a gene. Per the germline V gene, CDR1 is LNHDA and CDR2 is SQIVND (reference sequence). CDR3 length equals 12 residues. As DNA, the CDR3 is TGTGCCAGTTCACAGGGGGGAGAGACCCAGTACTTC. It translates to CASSQGGETQYF.

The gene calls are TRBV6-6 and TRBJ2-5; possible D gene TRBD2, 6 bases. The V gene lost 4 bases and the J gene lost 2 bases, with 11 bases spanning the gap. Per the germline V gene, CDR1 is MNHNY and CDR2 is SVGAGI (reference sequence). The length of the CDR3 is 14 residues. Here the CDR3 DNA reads TGTGCCAGCAGTTCCTCTAGCGCACAAGAGACCCAGTACTTC. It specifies CASSSSSAQETQYF.

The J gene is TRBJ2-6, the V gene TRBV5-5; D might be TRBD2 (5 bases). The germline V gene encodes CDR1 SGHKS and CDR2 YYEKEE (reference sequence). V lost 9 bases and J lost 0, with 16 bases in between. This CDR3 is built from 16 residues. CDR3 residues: CATRAGLASGANVLTF. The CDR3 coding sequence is TGTGCCACCCGGGCCGGCCTAGCCTCTGGGGCCAACGTCCTGACTTTC.

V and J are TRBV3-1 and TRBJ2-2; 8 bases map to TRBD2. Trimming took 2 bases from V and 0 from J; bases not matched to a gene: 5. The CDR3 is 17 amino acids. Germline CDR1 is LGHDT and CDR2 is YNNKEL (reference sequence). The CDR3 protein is CASSQRLAGPNTGELFF. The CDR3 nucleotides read TGTGCCAGCAGCCAACGCCTAGCGGGTCCGAACACCGGGGAGCTGTTTTTT. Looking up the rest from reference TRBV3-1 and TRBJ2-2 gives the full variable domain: DTAVSQTPKYLVTQMGNDKSIKCEQNLGHDTMYWYKQDSKKFLKIMFSYNNKELIINETVPNRFSPKSPDKAHLNLHINSLELGDSAVYFCASSQRLAGPNTGELFFGEGSRLTVL.